A single sample gave rise to the 22 T cell receptor beta chains below, sequenced in a study of CD8+CD57+ T cells in acquired aplastic anemia. Profiles of TCR beta VDJ and CDR3 were generated from a genomic DNA template. One entry per CDR3 protein, called by TCRdb with MiXCR from the reads. The top ten hold over 20% of the sample, which has around 33,000 distinct CDR3 sequences, about 77% seen once. Sequences were obtained from sorted CD4+, CD8+, or CD8+CD57+ T cells (not recorded which) from PBMCs. The receptors were gathered from a human donor in good health, serving as a control.

The V call is TRBV24-1, the J call TRBJ1-5; D gene uncertain. This CDR3 is built from 15 residues. Trimming took off 5 bases at V and 6 bases at J, with 16 bases between the two ends. CDR1 is KGHDR and CDR2 is SFDVKD in the germline V gene. The chain's CDR3 is CATSVSRPVSQPQHF. The CDR3 region has the DNA TGTGCCACCAGTGTCTCGAGGCCGGTAAGTCAGCCCCAGCATTTT.

V gene TRBV2 combines with J gene TRBJ2-1; no clear D. The J call could be wrong; TRBJ2-7 is a better fit for the DNA end. The CDR3 covers 13 residues. CDR1 and CDR2 from the germline V gene are SNHLY and FYNNEI. The CDR3, as DNA: TGTGCCAGCACGGGTACCCAAGGTGGGGAGCAGTACTTC. The encoded protein is CASTGTQGGEQYF.

The chain uses TRBV15 and TRBJ2-2; the match to TRBD1 covers 7 bases. Germline CDR1 reads LNHNV; CDR2 reads YYDKDF (reference sequence). CDR3 length equals 15 residues. V shed 4 bases, J shed 4 bases, and the junction held 6 bases outside the gene matches. The CDR3 loop reads CATSIRDRPTGELFF. Written as DNA, the CDR3 is TGTGCCACCAGCATCCGGGACAGACCCACCGGGGAGCTGTTTTTT.

This clonotype has only one observation. The genes are TRBV15 and TRBJ1-3; D is unclear. Trimming cost V 3 bases and J 4 bases, with 7 bases left between them. The CDR3 contains 13 residues. CDR1 LNHNV and CDR2 YYDKDF come from the germline V gene (reference sequence). CDR3 coding DNA: TGTGCCACCAGCAGGAGCGACGGAAACACCATATATTTT. Translation: CATSRSDGNTIYF.

This clonotype came up many times. The chain uses TRBV29-1 and TRBJ1-2; D may be TRBD1 (5 bases). Per germline, CDR1 SQVTM and CDR2 ANQGSEA. The V and J ends lost 7 bases and 2 bases respectively, with 17 bases between them. The CDR3 length is 14 residues. DNA of the CDR3: TGCAGCGCGCACAGTTTCGGGGGAAACTATGGCTACACCTTC. Protein product: CSAHSFGGNYGYTF.

The rearrangement links TRBV19 to TRBJ2-6; TRBD1 matches at 9 bases. The germline CDR1 and CDR2 sequences are LNHDA and SQIVND (reference sequence). V lost 4 bases to trimming and J lost 2 bases; unmatched junction nucleotides: 9. This CDR3 comprises 18 residues. This CDR3 reads CASSTYRGPTAGANVLTF. CDR3 DNA: TGTGCCAGTAGTACCTACAGGGGGCCGACTGCTGGGGCCAACGTCCTGACTTTC.

This sequence joins TRBV7-9 and TRBJ2-7; no definite D call. The V gene lost 5 bases and the J gene lost 6 bases, with 8 bases spanning the gap. Germline CDR1 is SEHNR and CDR2 is FQNEAQ (reference sequence). CDR3 size: 11 residues. CDR3 in amino acids: CASSQGREQYF. CDR3 in DNA: TGTGCCAGCAGCCAAGGACGCGAGCAGTACTTC.

There are many counts of this clonotype. V usage is TRBV27 and J usage is TRBJ1-5; D may be TRBD1 (6 bases). The length of the CDR3 is 12 residues. The germline V gene encodes CDR1 MNHEY and CDR2 SMNVEV (reference sequence). With 8 bases removed from V and 7 bases from J, the gap between germline ends came to 12 bases. CDR3 loop: CASGTGLQPQHF. For the CDR3, the DNA is TGTGCCAGCGGAACAGGGTTGCAGCCCCAGCATTTT.

The CDR3 bases are TGCGCCAGCAGTGAGCGGAGCCCCTACGAGCAGTACTTC. Encoded protein: CASSERSPYEQYF. V is TRBV10-1 and J is TRBJ2-7; D unclear. V lost 2 bases and J lost 2, with 7 bases in between. Per germline, CDR1 WNHNN and CDR2 SYGVQD (reference sequence). The CDR3 extends over 13 amino acids.

This chain connects TRBV24-1 to TRBJ2-1; D remains ambiguous. The CDR3 sequence is 12 residues long. Germline CDR1 is KGHDR and CDR2 is SFDVKD. V lost 4 bases and J 9 bases, leaving 9 bases between the germline ends. The CDR3 here is CATSEGLSEQFF. CDR3 bases: TGTGCCACCAGTGAAGGGTTGAGTGAGCAGTTCTTC.

The chain couples TRBV10-3 to TRBJ1-1, with a weak D call TRBD1 (5 bases). Germline V gene lookup returns CDR1 ENHRY and CDR2 SYGVKD. CDR3 length equals 16 residues. Trimming shortened V by 7 bases and J by 4 bases, and 22 bases separated the two germline ends. The CDR3 is CAITGGPGGSGTEAFF. Written as DNA, the CDR3 is TGTGCCATCACTGGGGGTCCCGGGGGGTCGGGCACTGAAGCTTTCTTT.

This chain uses TRBV24-1 with TRBJ2-4; D remains ambiguous. The CDR3 totals 15 residues. Germline assignment: CDR1 KGHDR and CDR2 SFDVKD. V was clipped by 4 bases and J by 1 base, with 10 bases between them. The CDR3 reads CATSDWTDAKNIQYF. As DNA, the CDR3 is TGTGCCACCAGTGACTGGACGGACGCCAAAAACATTCAGTACTTC.

The genes are TRBV10-1 and TRBJ2-7, with D uncertain. The CDR3 consists of 12 residues. V was clipped by 3 bases and J by 3 bases, with 6 bases between them. Looked up from germline, CDR1 is WNHNN and CDR2 is SYGVQD (reference sequence). In DNA form, the CDR3 reads TGCGCCAGCAGTGAAGGCGGCTACGAGCAGTACTTC. Its protein product is CASSEGGYEQYF.

The chain combines TRBV19 with TRBJ1-1; D is unresolved. The germline CDR1 and CDR2 sequences are LNHDA and SQIVND (reference sequence). Trimming removed 3 bases from V and 5 bases from J, with 13 bases in between. The CDR3 extends over 14 amino acids. This CDR3 is CASSIVSGGTEAFF. CDR3 sequence (DNA): TGTGCCAGTAGTATTGTGAGTGGTGGGACTGAAGCTTTCTTT.

Regarding this clonotype: Its ends do not fully match the called genes, so a read error is possible. This sequence joins TRBV10-3 and TRBJ2-1, with D perhaps TRBD1 or TRBD2 (5 bases each). Germline CDR1 reads ENHRY; CDR2 reads SYGVKD. The CDR3 totals 15 residues. As DNA, the CDR3 is TGTGCCATCAGTGATTCAGGGACCAAATACAATGAGCAGTCCTTC. Translation: CAISDSGTKYNEQSF.

This sequence joins TRBV19 and TRBJ2-3; TRBD2 aligns across 8 bases. The J segment lost 2 bases and the V segment lost 5 bases, leaving 6 bases of the junction unmatched. Germline V gives CDR1 LNHDA, CDR2 SQIVND (reference sequence). The CDR3 is 15 amino acids. CDR3 sequence: CASSPRAGATDTQYF. The CDR3 region has the DNA TGTGCCAGTAGTCCCCGAGCGGGAGCCACAGATACGCAGTATTTT.

This clonotype occurred many times. DNA for the CDR3: TGTGCCAGCAGGACACCGGGACAGGCGAACCTGGCCGAGCAGTACGTC. Encoded protein: CASRTPGQANLAEQYV. The chain employs TRBV6-1 and TRBJ2-7, with 8 bases fitting TRBD1. Looked up from germline, CDR1 is MNHNS and CDR2 is SASEGT. The CDR3 totals 16 residues. The J segment lost 6 bases and the V segment lost 6 bases, leaving 16 bases of the junction unmatched.

The chain links TRBV6-2 or TRBV6-3 to TRBJ1-5; tentatively, D is TRBD1 (5 bases). The germline V gene has CDR1 MNHEY and CDR2 SVGEGT. Trimming stripped 5 bases from V and 6 bases from J, with 17 bases between. The CDR3 consists of 15 residues. The CDR3 protein is CASSLPTAGSQPQHF. CDR3 nucleotides: TGTGCCAGCAGTCTCCCGACAGCAGGTAGTCAGCCCCAGCATTTT.

The chain uses TRBV24-1 and TRBJ2-3; possibly TRBD1 for D (6 bases). The germline V gene encodes CDR1 KGHDR and CDR2 SFDVKD. This CDR3 comprises 13 residues. Trimming took 4 bases from V and 6 from J, leaving 10 bases between them. The CDR3: CATSDRTVDTQYF. For the CDR3, the DNA is TGTGCCACCAGTGACCGGACAGTGGATACGCAGTATTTT.

The chain couples TRBV24-1 to TRBJ2-7; D is undetermined. The CDR3 consists of 14 residues. From germline, CDR1 is KGHDR and CDR2 SFDVKD. Trimming took 5 bases from V and 2 from J, leaving 12 bases between them. CDR3 sequence: CATSVDLRTYEQYF. The DNA for the CDR3 is TGTGCCACCAGTGTGGACCTAAGAACCTACGAGCAGTACTTC.

The CDR3: CSATGTESTDTQYF. The CDR3 bases are TGCAGCGCGACCGGGACAGAAAGCACAGATACGCAGTATTTT. The chain carries TRBV29-1 and TRBJ2-3; 7 bases agree with TRBD1. This CDR3 has 14 residues. Germline V gene lookup returns CDR1 SQVTM and CDR2 ANQGSEA. Trimming at V came to 7 bases and at J to 0 bases, leaving 7 bases not matched to a gene.

This clonotype was seen a few times. The chain recombines TRBV15 with TRBJ2-7; TRBD1 agrees at 8 bases. The trim removed 4 bases at V and 4 bases at J, leaving 3 bases unmatched. Germline CDR1 is LNHNV and CDR2 is YYDKDF (reference sequence). This CDR3 comprises 13 residues. The chain's CDR3 is CATSTGQGYEQYF. CDR3 bases: TGTGCCACCAGCACCGGACAGGGATACGAGCAGTACTTC.